These 7 T cell receptor beta chains originate from one sample sequenced in a study of blood T cell repertoires in COVID-19. Repertoires were generated with immunoSEQ multiplex PCR, while TCRdb's copy carries only in-frame clones and drops some. The data show roughly 250,000 clones, 88% seen once. The source material was peripheral blood. These receptors came from a man aged 55 to 70 who had recovered from COVID-19.

The genes are TRBV6-2 or TRBV6-3 and TRBJ2-1; D remains unclear. The germline V and J ends were trimmed by 1 base and 4 bases, with 5 bases remaining between them. This CDR3 region has 13 residues. Per the germline V gene, CDR1 is MNHEY and CDR2 is SVGEGT. The DNA for the CDR3 is TGTGCCAGCAGTTACTGGCAATACAATGAGCAGTTCTTC. Translating gives CASSYWQYNEQFF.

The V and J genes are TRBV5-1 and TRBJ1-3; no clear D. The CDR3 contains 15 residues. The germline V gene has CDR1 SGHRS and CDR2 YFSETQ. The V gene lost 0 bases and the J gene lost 0 bases, with 7 bases spanning the gap. DNA of the CDR3: TGCGCCAGCAGCTTGGGTCACAGCTCTGGAAACACCATATATTTT. As protein: CASSLGHSSGNTIYF.

This sequence joins TRBV4-2 and TRBJ1-2; 8 bases map to TRBD1. The CDR3 has 19 amino acids. Germline V gene sequence: CDR1 LGHNA, CDR2 YNFKEQ. Trimming removed 1 base from V and 4 bases from J; junction bases left unmatched: 17. CDR3 coding DNA: TGTGCCAGCAGCCAAGTGGGGGCGGCCAGGGGGCTCGGAGGCTATGGCTACACCTTC. This sequence encodes CASSQVGAARGLGGYGYTF.

With respect to this clone: An end of the junction differs from the germline gene, which may be a read error. In nucleotides, the CDR3 is TGTGCCAGGAGACAAGTTCCGAACACCGGGGAGCTGTTTTTT. This sequence encodes CARRQVPNTGELFF. The chain uses TRBV30 and TRBJ2-2; D remains ambiguous. The germline V gene encodes CDR1 GTSNPN and CDR2 SVGIG (reference sequence). The CDR3 runs to 14 residues.

This chain connects TRBV12-5 to TRBJ1-5; 8 bases map to TRBD1. Germline CDR1 reads LGHNT; CDR2 reads FRNRAP. The CDR3 sequence is 16 residues long. J was trimmed by 6 bases and V by 0 bases; bases with no gene match: 7. CDR3 loop: CASGLVRQGKVQPQHF. The CDR3 nucleotides read TGTGCTAGTGGTTTGGTCCGACAGGGGAAGGTTCAGCCCCAGCATTTT. Filled out from reference TRBV12-5 and TRBJ1-5, the complete variable domain reads DARVTQTPRHKVTEMGQEVTMRCQPILGHNTVFWYRQTMMQGLELLAYFRNRAPLDDSGMPKDRFSAEMPDATLATLKIQPSEPRDSAVYFCASGLVRQGKVQPQHFGDGTRLSIL.

The chain recombines TRBV4-1 with TRBJ1-5; D is undetermined. CDR1 is MGHRA, CDR2 YSYEKL, per germline. The CDR3 consists of 17 residues. With 4 bases removed from V and 4 bases from J, the gap between germline ends came to 20 bases. This CDR3 is CASSLDPTRGPNQPQHF. DNA for the CDR3: TGCGCCAGCAGCCTAGACCCCACTCGAGGCCCGAATCAGCCCCAGCATTTT.

This clone has a single count. J is TRBJ2-2 and V is TRBV7-2; D is perhaps TRBD1 (5 bases). Between the trimmed V and J ends, which lost 3 bases and 6 bases, there was a span of 8 bases. There are 13 residues in the CDR3. Germline lookup yields CDR1 SGHTA and CDR2 FQGNSA. The CDR3 DNA sequence: TGTGCCAGCAGCTTTTGGGGCGCCGGGGAGCTGTTTTTT. Protein: CASSFWGAGELFF.